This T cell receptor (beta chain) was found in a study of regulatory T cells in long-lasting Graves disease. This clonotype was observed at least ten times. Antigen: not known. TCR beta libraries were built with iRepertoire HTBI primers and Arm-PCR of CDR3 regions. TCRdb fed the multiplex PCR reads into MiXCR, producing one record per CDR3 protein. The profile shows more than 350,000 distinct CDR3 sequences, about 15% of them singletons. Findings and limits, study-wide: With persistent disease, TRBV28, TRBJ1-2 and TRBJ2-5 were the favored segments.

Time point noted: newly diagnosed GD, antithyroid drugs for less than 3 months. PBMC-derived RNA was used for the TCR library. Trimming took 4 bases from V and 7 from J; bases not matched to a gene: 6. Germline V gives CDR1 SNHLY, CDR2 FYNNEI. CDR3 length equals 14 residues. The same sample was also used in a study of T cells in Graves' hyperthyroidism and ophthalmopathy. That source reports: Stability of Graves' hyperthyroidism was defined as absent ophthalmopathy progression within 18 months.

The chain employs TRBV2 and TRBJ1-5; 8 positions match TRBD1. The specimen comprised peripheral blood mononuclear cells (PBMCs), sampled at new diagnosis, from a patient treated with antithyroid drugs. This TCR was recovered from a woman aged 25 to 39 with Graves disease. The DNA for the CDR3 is TGTGCCAGCAGTGGTGGACAGGGTAGCCAGCCCCAGCATTTT. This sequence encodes CASSGGQGSQPQHF.